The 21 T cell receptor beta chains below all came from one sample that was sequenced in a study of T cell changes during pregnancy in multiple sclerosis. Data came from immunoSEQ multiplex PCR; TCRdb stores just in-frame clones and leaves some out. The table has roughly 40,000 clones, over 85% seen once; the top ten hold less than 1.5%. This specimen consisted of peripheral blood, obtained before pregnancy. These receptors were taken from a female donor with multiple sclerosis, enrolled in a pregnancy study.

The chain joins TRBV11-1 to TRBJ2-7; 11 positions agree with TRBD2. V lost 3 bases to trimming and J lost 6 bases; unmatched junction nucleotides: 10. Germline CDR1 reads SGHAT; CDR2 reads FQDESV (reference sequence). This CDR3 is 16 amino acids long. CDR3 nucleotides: TGTGCCAGCAGCTTCGATTTAGCGGGAGGGCCCGCCGAGCAGTACTTC. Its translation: CASSFDLAGGPAEQYF.

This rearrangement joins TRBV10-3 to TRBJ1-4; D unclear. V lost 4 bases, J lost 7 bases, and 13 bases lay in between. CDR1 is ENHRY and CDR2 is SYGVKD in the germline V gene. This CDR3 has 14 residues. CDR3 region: CAISASSSGEKLFF. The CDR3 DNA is TGTGCCATCAGTGCGAGTTCGTCCGGTGAAAAACTGTTTTTT.

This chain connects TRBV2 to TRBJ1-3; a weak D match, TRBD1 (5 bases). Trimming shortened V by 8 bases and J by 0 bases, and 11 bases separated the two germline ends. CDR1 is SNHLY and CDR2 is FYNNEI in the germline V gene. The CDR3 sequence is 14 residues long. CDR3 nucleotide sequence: TGTGCCAGCGATCAGACAGCCTCTGGAAACACCATATATTTT. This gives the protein CASDQTASGNTIYF.

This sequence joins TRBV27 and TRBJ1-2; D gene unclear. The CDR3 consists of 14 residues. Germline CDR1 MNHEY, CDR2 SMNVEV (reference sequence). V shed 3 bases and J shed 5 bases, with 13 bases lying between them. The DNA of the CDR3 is TGTGCCAGCAGTTTTCTGGGGTCGGGGTATGGCTACACCTTC. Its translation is CASSFLGSGYGYTF.

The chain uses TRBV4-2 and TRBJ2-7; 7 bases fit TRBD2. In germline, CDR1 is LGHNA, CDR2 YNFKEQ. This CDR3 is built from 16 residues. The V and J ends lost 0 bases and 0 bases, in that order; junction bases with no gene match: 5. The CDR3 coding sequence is TGTGCCAGCAGCCAAGATAAAACTAGCGTCTCCTACGAGCAGTACTTC. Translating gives CASSQDKTSVSYEQYF.

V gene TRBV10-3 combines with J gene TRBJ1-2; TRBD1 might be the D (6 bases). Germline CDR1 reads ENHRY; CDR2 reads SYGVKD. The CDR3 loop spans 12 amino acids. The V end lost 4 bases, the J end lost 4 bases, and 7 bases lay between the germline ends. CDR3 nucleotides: TGTGCCATCAGTGTGGGGGCCTATGGCTACACCTTC. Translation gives CAISVGAYGYTF.

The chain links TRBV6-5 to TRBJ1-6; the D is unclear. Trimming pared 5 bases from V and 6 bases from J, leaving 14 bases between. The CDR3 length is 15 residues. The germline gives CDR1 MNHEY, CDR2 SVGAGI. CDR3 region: CASSVSETLNSPLHF. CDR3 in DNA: TGTGCCAGCAGTGTGTCCGAGACACTTAATTCACCCCTCCACTTT.

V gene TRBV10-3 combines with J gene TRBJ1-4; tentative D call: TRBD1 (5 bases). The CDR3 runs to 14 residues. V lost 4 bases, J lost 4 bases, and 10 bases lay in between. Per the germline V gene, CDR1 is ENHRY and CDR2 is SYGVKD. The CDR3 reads CAISADRNNEKLFF. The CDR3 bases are TGTGCCATCAGTGCCGACAGAAATAATGAAAAACTGTTTTTT.

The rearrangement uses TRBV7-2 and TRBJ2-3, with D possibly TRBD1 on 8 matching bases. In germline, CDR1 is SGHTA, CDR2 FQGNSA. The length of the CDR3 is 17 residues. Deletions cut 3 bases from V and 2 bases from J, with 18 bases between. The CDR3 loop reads CASSFRQGRGYTDTQYF. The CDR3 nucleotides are TGTGCCAGCAGCTTCAGACAGGGGAGGGGATACACAGATACGCAGTATTTT.

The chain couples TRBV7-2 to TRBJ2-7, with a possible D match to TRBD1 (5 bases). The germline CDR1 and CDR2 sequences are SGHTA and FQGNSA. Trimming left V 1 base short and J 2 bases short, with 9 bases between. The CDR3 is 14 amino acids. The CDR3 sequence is CASSLVGATYEQYF. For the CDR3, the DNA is TGTGCCAGCAGCTTAGTAGGGGCCACCTACGAGCAGTACTTC.

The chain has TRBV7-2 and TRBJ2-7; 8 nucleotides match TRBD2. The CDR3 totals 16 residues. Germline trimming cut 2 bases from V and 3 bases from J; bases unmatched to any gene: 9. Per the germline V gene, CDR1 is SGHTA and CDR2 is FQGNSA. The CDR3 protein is CASSLNPGGRGYEQYF. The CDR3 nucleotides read TGTGCCAGCAGCTTAAACCCGGGAGGGCGAGGCTACGAGCAGTACTTC.

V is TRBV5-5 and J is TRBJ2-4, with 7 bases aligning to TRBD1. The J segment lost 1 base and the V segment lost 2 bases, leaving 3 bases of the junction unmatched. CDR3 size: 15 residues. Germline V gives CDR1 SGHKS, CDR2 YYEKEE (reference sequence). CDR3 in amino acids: CASSLSTGAKNIQYF. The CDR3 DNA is TGTGCCAGCAGCTTATCGACAGGGGCCAAAAACATTCAGTACTTC.

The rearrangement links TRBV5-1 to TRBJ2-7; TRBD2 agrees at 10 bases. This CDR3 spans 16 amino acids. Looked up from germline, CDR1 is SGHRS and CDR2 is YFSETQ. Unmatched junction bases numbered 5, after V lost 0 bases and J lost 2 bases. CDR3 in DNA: TGCGCCAGCAGCTTGGGGTCGCTAGCGGGAGCCTACGAGCAGTACTTC. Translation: CASSLGSLAGAYEQYF.

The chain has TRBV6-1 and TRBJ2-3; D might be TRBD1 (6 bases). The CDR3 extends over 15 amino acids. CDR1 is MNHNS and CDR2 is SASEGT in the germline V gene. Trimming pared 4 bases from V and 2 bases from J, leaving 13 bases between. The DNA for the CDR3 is TGTGCCAGCAGTGCTGACAGGCTTTACACAGATACGCAGTATTTT. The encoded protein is CASSADRLYTDTQYF.

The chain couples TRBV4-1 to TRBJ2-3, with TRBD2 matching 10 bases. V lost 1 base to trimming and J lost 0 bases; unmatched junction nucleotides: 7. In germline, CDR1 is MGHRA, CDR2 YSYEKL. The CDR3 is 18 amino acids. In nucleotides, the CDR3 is TGCGCCAGCAGCCAAGGAGCGGGAGGGCCCCTTAGCACAGATACGCAGTATTTT. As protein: CASSQGAGGPLSTDTQYF.

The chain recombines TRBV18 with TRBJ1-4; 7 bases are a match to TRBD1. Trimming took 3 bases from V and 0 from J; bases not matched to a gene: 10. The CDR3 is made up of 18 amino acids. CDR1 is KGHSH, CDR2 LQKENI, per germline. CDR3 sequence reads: CASSPPGQSFATNEKLFF. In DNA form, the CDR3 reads TGTGCCAGCTCACCTCCGGGACAGAGTTTTGCAACTAATGAAAAACTGTTTTTT.

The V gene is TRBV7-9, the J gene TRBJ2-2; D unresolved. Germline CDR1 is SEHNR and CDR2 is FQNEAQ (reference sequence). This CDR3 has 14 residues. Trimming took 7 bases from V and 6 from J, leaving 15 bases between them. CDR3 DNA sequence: TGTGCCAGCAACTCTCTTCATGGGCCCGGGGAGCTGTTTTTT. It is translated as CASNSLHGPGELFF.

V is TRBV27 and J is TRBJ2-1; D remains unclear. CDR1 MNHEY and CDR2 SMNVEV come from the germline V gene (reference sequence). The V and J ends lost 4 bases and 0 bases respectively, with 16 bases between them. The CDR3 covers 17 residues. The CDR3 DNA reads TGTGCCAGCAGTTCATATGCGACTGGAAGCTCCTACAATGAGCAGTTCTTC. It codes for CASSSYATGSSYNEQFF.

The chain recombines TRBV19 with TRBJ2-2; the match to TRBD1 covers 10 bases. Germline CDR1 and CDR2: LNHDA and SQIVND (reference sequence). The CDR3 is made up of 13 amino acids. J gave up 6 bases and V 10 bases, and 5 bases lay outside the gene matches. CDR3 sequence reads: CATGQGGAGELFF. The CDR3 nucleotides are TGTGCCACCGGACAGGGGGGGGCCGGGGAGCTGTTTTTT.

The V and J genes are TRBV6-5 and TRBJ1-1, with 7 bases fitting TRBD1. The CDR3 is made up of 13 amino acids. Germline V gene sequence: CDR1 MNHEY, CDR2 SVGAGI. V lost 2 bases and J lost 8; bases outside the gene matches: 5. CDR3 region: CASSYQSRGEAFF. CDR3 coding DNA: TGTGCCAGCAGTTACCAGTCCAGGGGGGAAGCTTTCTTT.

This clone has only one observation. The DNA of the CDR3 is TGTGCCAGCAGCGTAGGGACCGGACAGGCGCAATTCACCCTCCACTTT. It translates to CASSVGTGQAQFTLHF. The chain joins TRBV9 to TRBJ1-6; TRBD1 matches at 7 bases. The CDR3 extends over 16 amino acids. Germline V gene lookup returns CDR1 SGDLS and CDR2 YYNGEE. J lost 14 bases, V lost 0 bases, and 14 bases had no gene match.